The rows below give T cell receptor beta chains drawn from one sample of a study of blood T cells in healthy people across ages. TCRdb re-derived calls from the 5' RACE reads in MiXCR, one entry per CDR3 protein. The table shows more than 700,000 distinct CDR3 sequences, with roughly 50% occurring only once. Sequencing was performed on blood. Receptors were obtained from an elderly man in good health. CDR3s include the opening cysteine and the closing phenylalanine or tryptophan.

TRBV11-2	TRBJ2-1	CASSSGLAGGEQFF
TRBV5-1	TRBJ2-7	CASSLRAQGRSYEQYF
TRBV29-1	TRBJ2-2	CSVRRERNTGELFF
TRBV20-1	TRBJ1-2	CSASLTGPGNYGYTF
TRBV6-5	TRBJ2-1	CASSYASEQFF
TRBV9	TRBJ2-7	CASSVGRGTPYEQYF
TRBV29-1	TRBJ1-1	CSVFENTEAFF
TRBV24-1	TRBJ2-7	CATSDRRDSRWYEQYF
TRBV4-1	.	CASSHQGSGYEQYF
TRBV7-2	TRBJ2-7	CASSVRSGTGTEQYF
TRBV3-1	.	CASSPGLAGDEQYF
TRBV29-1	TRBJ2-1	CSVGPGEQFF
TRBV29-1	.	CSVGMLQETQYF
TRBV2	TRBJ2-7	CATGDTGCEQYF
TRBV20-1	TRBJ2-7	CSAAQGLAGKGEQYF
TRBV27	TRBJ2-5	CASSLQGTAQETQYF
TRBV20-1	.	CSASALAGGETQYF
TRBV20-1	TRBJ2-5	CSASIPSGNQETQYF
TRBV27	TRBJ1-1	CASSFWGLNTEAFF
TRBV29-1	TRBJ2-1	CSVGFGLAGSYNEQFF
TRBV6-1	TRBJ2-7	CASRPVHHVATEQYF
TRBV28	TRBJ2-1	CASRAQGSYNEQFF
TRBV21-1	.	CASSRLKETQYF
TRBV5-1	TRBJ2-5	CASSQGTGSQTQYF
TRBV28	TRBJ2-5	CASSHDVLGQETQYF
TRBV21-1	TRBJ2-7	CASSKGYGSSPYEQYF
TRBV6-2/TRBV6-3	TRBJ2-5	CASSRRDTLQETQYF
TRBV20-1	TRBJ1-4	CSAYRGREEKLFF
TRBV14	TRBJ1-2	CASSQGGIRIPGYTF
TRBV11-3	.	CASSVAGVEQYF
TRBV18	TRBJ2-1	CASSPVLGGRRNEQFF
TRBV6-1	TRBJ2-7	CASSKLTATSGLYNEQYF
TRBV2	TRBJ2-7	CASCGQGGYEQYF
TRBV3-1	.	CASSQGDRTPYNEQYF
TRBV5-1	TRBJ2-2	CASSLAGINTGELFF
TRBV20-1	TRBJ2-7	CSARDQLAGGSSYEQYF
TRBV5-8	TRBJ2-7	CASSLIGGRSSYEQYF
TRBV12-3/TRBV12-4	TRBJ1-2	CASSPQTGPYGYTF
TRBV7-3	TRBJ1-1	CASSRDGQANAEAFF
TRBV6-6	TRBJ2-7	CASSHLPYEQYF
TRBV5-1	TRBJ1-4	CASSGTGRTNEKLFF
TRBV12-3/TRBV12-4	TRBJ2-4	CASSFGGLAKNIQYF
TRBV6-5	TRBJ1-1	CASRPLRETKTAEAFF
TRBV24-1	TRBJ1-1	CATSDSQPGQGGTEAFF
TRBV27	TRBJ2-7	CASGWTGNREQYF
TRBV7-9	TRBJ2-3	CASSLSILGTAEHRYAYF
TRBV29-1	TRBJ2-2	CSAGFYGELFF
TRBV15	TRBJ2-7	CATSTRTVSYEQYF
TRBV7-8	TRBJ2-7	CASSFRDSSSYEQYF
TRBV29-1	TRBJ1-2	CSVVTGPGGYTF